A selection of T cell receptor beta chains follows, all from one sample in a study of beta chain features in type 1 diabetes. Method: immunoSEQ multiplex PCR; TCRdb's copy keeps in-frame clones and lacks some. The sample holds 130,000 or so clones, approximately 10% seen once. The sample consisted of central memory CD4+ T cells from blood. The source is a woman aged 40-49 years in good health. Each CDR3 is given without its conserved first and last residue. Clone size is not always given. Where it is, it says once, few, many or a class for expanded clones.

v_call: TRBV18; clone_size: .; j_call: TRBJ2-5; cdr3_aa: ASSSSTGQETQY
v_call: TRBV6-1; clone_size: few; j_call: TRBJ2-3; cdr3_aa: ASSSTGTRSDTQY
v_call: TRBV10-3; clone_size: .; j_call: TRBJ1-4; cdr3_aa: AISEWGGTNEKLF
v_call: TRBV14; clone_size: .; j_call: TRBJ2-3; cdr3_aa: ASRRGGGSTDTQY
v_call: TRBV5-1; clone_size: few; j_call: TRBJ1-6; cdr3_aa: ASSLAGTYNSPLH
v_call: TRBV6-6; clone_size: few; j_call: TRBJ2-5; cdr3_aa: ASTEQGAGATQY
v_call: TRBV5-1; clone_size: .; j_call: TRBJ2-3; cdr3_aa: ASSRSYRDRVPPDTQY
v_call: TRBV5-1; clone_size: .; j_call: TRBJ2-5; cdr3_aa: ASSLAGTGVSETQY
v_call: TRBV7-6; clone_size: .; j_call: TRBJ2-1; cdr3_aa: ASSLAGGNGVEQF
v_call: TRBV25-1; clone_size: few; j_call: TRBJ2-1; cdr3_aa: ASSGGAGYNEQF
v_call: TRBV2; clone_size: few; j_call: TRBJ2-5; cdr3_aa: ASNMQGQETQY
v_call: TRBV6-6; clone_size: .; j_call: TRBJ2-5; cdr3_aa: ASRLQGQPRGTQY
v_call: TRBV19; clone_size: .; j_call: TRBJ1-6; cdr3_aa: ASSMRQVASPLH
v_call: TRBV7-9; clone_size: .; j_call: TRBJ2-5; cdr3_aa: ASSPSNYAQETQY
v_call: TRBV28; clone_size: few; j_call: TRBJ1-1; cdr3_aa: ASRGDMRGAF
v_call: TRBV13; clone_size: few; j_call: TRBJ2-2; cdr3_aa: ASSFYQGGRTGELF
v_call: TRBV20-1; clone_size: few; j_call: TRBJ2-5; cdr3_aa: SASGLETQY
v_call: TRBV5-6; clone_size: few; j_call: TRBJ2-1; cdr3_aa: ASSLVFRGGSYNEQF
v_call: TRBV7-2; clone_size: few; j_call: TRBJ1-4; cdr3_aa: ASSSTGLPEKLF
v_call: TRBV4-1; clone_size: .; j_call: TRBJ2-7; cdr3_aa: ASSQREFYEQY
v_call: TRBV27; clone_size: few; j_call: TRBJ1-2; cdr3_aa: ASRWGANYGYT
v_call: TRBV7-8; clone_size: few; j_call: TRBJ2-7; cdr3_aa: ASRPRGGSRSYEQY